Following are 5 T cell receptor beta chains from one sample sequenced in a study of CXCR3-negative and CXCR3-positive naive CD8 T cells. The TRB libraries of cDNA were built by UMI-labeled 5' RACE. No DNA is given; TCRdb re-called the 5' RACE reads and lists each CDR3 protein once. The ten top clones account for roughly a fifth, within a sample of 20,000 to 25,000 distinct CDR3 sequences. The sample comprised memory CD8+ T cells from blood. These receptors originate from a human donor in good health. Some clones in this sample may be carry-over from other donors' samples.

This chain connects TRBV7-6 to TRBJ2-1; TCRdb gives TRBD1 as the D gene, but with no DNA this cannot be confirmed. The CDR3 spans 14 residues. The V gene's germline CDR1 is SGHVS and CDR2 FNYEAQ. CDR3 in amino acids: CASSLKLGANEQFF.

This chain uses TRBV29-1 with TRBJ2-7; the D gene TCRdb calls, TRBD1, cannot be checked with no DNA. CDR1 and CDR2 (germline): SQVTM, ANQGSEA. The CDR3 runs 16 residues. The CDR3 protein is CSVGGTGLAPAGEQYF.

By frequency, this clonotype registers medium-sized. The chain links TRBV4-2 to TRBJ2-6. CDR1 LGHNA and CDR2 YNFKEQ come from the germline V gene. The CDR3 is 15 amino acids. CDR3 residues: CASSQDASGANVLTF.

This chain connects TRBV30 to TRBJ1-1. Germline CDR1 and CDR2: GTSNPN and SVGIG (reference sequence). The length of the CDR3 is 13 residues. The CDR3 sequence is CAWGIGFNTEAFF.

The chain uses TRBV12-3 or TRBV12-4 and TRBJ2-5. CDR3 length equals 13 residues. The CDR3 sequence is CASSPAEIETQYF.